The T cell receptor beta chain under discussion was sequenced for a study of siplizumab effects on memory and regulatory T cells. Overall study findings and caveats: The authors mapped only a minor fraction of alloreactive clones to unstimulated subsets. Phenotypic classification as naive or memory proved unattainable for roughly 75-96% of proliferating CD4+ or CD8+ clones.

Each sample had 9 x 10^4 or so TCR templates assayed. Generated by immunoSEQ multiplex PCR, the TCRdb table keeps only in-frame clones and is missing some. Among some 62,000 clones listed, 70% to 90% were seen once. CDR3 length: 14 amino acids. Germline CDR1 and CDR2: ENHRY and SYGVKD. The junction had 7 bases not matched to a gene; V was cut back by 5 bases and J by 5 bases. Points on this clone: Its specificity is not known.

The rearrangement uses TRBV10-3 and TRBJ2-3; 7 nucleotides line up with TRBD1. Sequenced input: memory CD4+ T cells sorted from blood. The TCR was taken from a human donor in good health. CDR3 in amino acids: CAISQTGTEDTQYF. CDR3 nucleotides: TGTGCCATCAGTCAGACAGGGACCGAAGATACGCAGTATTTT.